These 10 T cell receptor beta chains were sequenced from one sample in a study of T cells after yellow fever vaccination. TCRdb reanalysed the 5' RACE reads using MiXCR and keeps one entry per CDR3 protein. The table includes about 580,000 distinct CDR3 sequences, around 16% detected once. The sequences come from PBMCs, collected 5 to 6 days after the first yellow fever vaccination. The receptor set was obtained from a man younger than 30 who received the YFV17D yellow fever vaccine.

This chain connects TRBV3-1 to TRBJ1-1; no clear D gene. The germline V gene encodes CDR1 LGHDT and CDR2 YNNKEL (reference sequence). V dropped 2 bases and J dropped 4 bases, with 8 bases sitting between them. This CDR3 has 13 residues. CDR3 residues: CASSQPGGTEAFF. The DNA of the CDR3 is TGTGCCAGCAGCCAACCGGGTGGCACTGAAGCTTTCTTT.

The CDR3 is CASSLLPGSDEQYF. CDR3 sequence (DNA): TGTGCCAGCAGCCTTCTACCAGGGTCCGACGAGCAGTACTTC. The chain combines TRBV11-2 with TRBJ2-7; D possibly corresponds to TRBD1 (5 bases). CDR3 length: 14 residues. The ends were cut back, 5 bases at V and 5 bases at J, with 16 bases in the middle. Germline V gives CDR1 SGHAT, CDR2 FQNNGV.

About this clonotype itself: One junction end disagrees with the germline gene, perhaps due to a read error. V is TRBV7-1 and J is TRBJ1-2; possible D gene TRBD1, 5 bases. TRBV7-1 is sorted into the ORF group, with uncertain function. The CDR3 is 12 amino acids. The DNA of the CDR3 is TGTGCCATCAGCTCCGGGGGATATGGCTACACCTTC. It codes for CAISSGGYGYTF.

This sequence joins TRBV20-1 and TRBJ2-3, with D possibly matching TRBD2 (5 bases). The CDR3 sequence is 15 residues long. Germline CDR1 and CDR2: DFQATT and SNEGSKA (reference sequence). Trimming removed 0 bases from V and 2 bases from J, with 12 bases in between. The CDR3 loop is CSARDTQRSTDTQYF. In DNA form, the CDR3 reads TGCAGTGCTAGAGATACCCAGCGGTCCACAGATACGCAGTATTTT.

The V call is TRBV6-2 or TRBV6-3, the J call TRBJ2-2, with a possible D match to TRBD2 (5 bases). Germline loops: CDR1 MNHEY, CDR2 SVGEGT. The V gene lost 2 bases and the J gene lost 5 bases, with 15 bases spanning the gap. The CDR3 length is 16 residues. The CDR3 region is CASSYRTTSFTGELFF. CDR3 bases: TGTGCCAGCAGTTACCGGACCACTAGTTTTACCGGGGAGCTGTTTTTT.

The chain couples TRBV25-1 to TRBJ2-1; 8 bases line up with TRBD2. This CDR3 comprises 14 residues. Germline CDR1 and CDR2: MGHDK and SYGVNS. The trim removed 4 bases at V and 6 bases at J, leaving 5 bases unmatched. Written as DNA, the CDR3 is TGTGCCAGCAGTGCCCGGGGGGGAACCAATGAGCAGTTCTTC. It translates to CASSARGGTNEQFF.

This clonotype turned up a few times. This chain connects TRBV7-9 to TRBJ2-7, with a weak D call TRBD2 (6 bases). The CDR3 runs 13 residues. CDR1 and CDR2 from the germline V gene are SEHNR and FQNEAQ (reference sequence). V was shortened by 6 bases and J by 5 bases, with 14 bases between the two germline ends. The CDR3: CASSTGRSDEQYV. The CDR3 coding sequence is TGTGCCAGCAGTACGGGGAGGAGTGACGAGCAGTACGTC.

There are a few counts of this clonotype. The rearrangement joins TRBV5-5 to TRBJ2-5, with D perhaps matching TRBD1 (5 bases). Trimming took off 4 bases at V and 5 bases at J, with 12 bases between the two ends. The CDR3 spans 13 residues. Looked up from germline, CDR1 is SGHKS and CDR2 is YYEKEE (reference sequence). The CDR3 DNA follows: TGTGCCAGCAGCATCAGGGTGGGTGAGACCCAGTACTTC. Translation: CASSIRVGETQYF.

J is TRBJ2-1 and V is TRBV12-3 or TRBV12-4, with 9 nucleotides matching TRBD1. V lost 5 bases and J lost 8; bases outside the gene matches: 13. The CDR3 has 16 residues. The CDR3 loop reads CASSPTENTGGDEQFF. CDR3 nucleotides: TGTGCCAGCAGTCCGACGGAAAATACAGGGGGCGATGAGCAGTTCTTC.

The rearrangement links TRBV20-1 to TRBJ2-3; D is uncertain. Between the trimmed V and J ends, which lost 1 base and 4 bases, there was a span of 6 bases. The CDR3 has 12 residues. Germline CDR1 DFQATT, CDR2 SNEGSKA (reference sequence). DNA of the CDR3: TGCAGTGCTAGAGTCTTGCCAGATACGCAGTATTTT. Encoded protein: CSARVLPDTQYF.